The 8 T cell receptor beta chains listed next were all sequenced from one sample in a study of Ad26.COV2.S vaccination and SARS-CoV-2 variants. Described treatment: roughly 18 received Ad26.COV2.S at low or high dose, single or two shots; about 5 received placebo; per-sample allocation not given. All samples were drawn on day 63, counting from the first vaccine or placebo injection. The protocol was immunoSEQ multiplex PCR, while the TCRdb copy is restricted to in-frame clones and leaves out a portion. The sample consists of around 300,000 clones, around nine tenths of them appearing once. Sequenced here: peripheral blood, sampled in a trial of Ad26.COV2.S vaccine versus placebo. These receptors all stem from a person aged 18 to 65 who received the Ad26.COV2.S COVID-19 vaccine or a placebo.

V is TRBV19 and J is TRBJ1-3, with 8 nucleotides matching TRBD1. Unmatched junction bases numbered 10, after V lost 5 bases and J lost 1 base. This CDR3 is 17 amino acids long. CDR1 is LNHDA, CDR2 SQIVND, per germline (reference sequence). The CDR3 protein is CASSPPQDRVSGNTIYF. The CDR3 DNA reads TGTGCCAGTAGTCCCCCCCAGGACAGGGTTTCTGGAAACACCATATATTTT.

This rearrangement joins TRBV13 to TRBJ2-7, with 7 bases matching TRBD1. Germline assignment: CDR1 PRHDT and CDR2 FYEKMQ (reference sequence). V shed 5 bases, J shed 5 bases, and the junction held 9 bases outside the gene matches. This CDR3 comprises 14 residues. The CDR3 reads CASSPTDRVHEQYF. CDR3 bases: TGTGCCAGCAGCCCCACAGACAGGGTCCACGAGCAGTACTTC.

This clone was recorded only once. The DNA of the CDR3 is TGTGCCACCAGCAGAGATAGGGGTAGCGGGGTGACCTACGAGCAGTACTTC. Its translation is CATSRDRGSGVTYEQYF. This chain joins TRBV15 and TRBJ2-7; 8 bases fit TRBD2. This CDR3 region has 17 residues. Germline V lookup: CDR1 LNHNV, CDR2 YYDKDF (reference sequence). Unmatched junction bases numbered 9, after V lost 0 bases and J lost 2 bases.

In its sample, this clone was seen once. The chain joins TRBV28 to TRBJ1-4; D may be TRBD1 (5 bases). CDR1 MDHEN and CDR2 SYDVKM come from the germline V gene. This CDR3 is built from 14 residues. The ends were cut back, 2 bases at V and 8 bases at J, with 12 bases in the middle. CDR3 bases: TGTGCCAGCAGTTTACGGTCAGGGAACGAAAAACTGTTTTTT. Translating gives CASSLRSGNEKLFF.

The gene calls are TRBV7-2 and TRBJ1-2; D is perhaps TRBD1 (5 bases). Germline CDR1 is SGHTA and CDR2 is FQGNSA. V dropped 7 bases and J dropped 4 bases, with 19 bases sitting between them. This CDR3 spans 15 amino acids. In nucleotides, the CDR3 is TGTGCCAGCAACTCCCGGGGAGCAGGGATCTATGGCTACACCTTC. Protein product: CASNSRGAGIYGYTF.

This clone has more than one count but fewer than ten. The chain employs TRBV5-1 and TRBJ2-1, with 14 bases fitting TRBD2. CDR1 and CDR2 (germline): SGHRS, YFSETQ. The CDR3 is made up of 14 amino acids. V was pared by 3 bases and J by 8 bases, with 1 base of the junction left unmatched. CDR3 in DNA: TGCGCCAGCAGCTCGGGACTAGCGGGAGATGAGCAGTTCTTC. This gives the protein CASSSGLAGDEQFF. Full variable domain (rest looked up from reference TRBV5-1 and TRBJ2-1): KAGVTQTPRYLIKTRGQQVTLSCSPISGHRSVSWYQQTPGQGLQFLFEYFSETQRNKGNFPGRFSGRQFSNSRSEMNVSTLELGDSALYLCASSSGLAGDEQFFGPGTRLTVL.

The chain couples TRBV9 to TRBJ2-1; 8 positions match TRBD2. The J segment lost 2 bases and the V segment lost 4 bases, leaving 5 bases of the junction unmatched. This CDR3 region has 15 residues. Germline values: CDR1 SGDLS, CDR2 YYNGEE. DNA for the CDR3: TGTGCCAGCAGCTTTAGCGGGGAAACCTACAATGAGCAGTTCTTC. Amino acids: CASSFSGETYNEQFF.

V and J are TRBV28 and TRBJ2-3; D possibly corresponds to TRBD1 (6 bases). Germline lookup yields CDR1 MDHEN and CDR2 SYDVKM. The CDR3 runs to 13 residues. The V end lost 6 bases, the J end lost 3 bases, and 10 bases lay between the germline ends. CDR3 coding DNA: TGTGCCAGCAGGGGCAGGGGTACAGATACGCAGTATTTT. Translating gives CASRGRGTDTQYF.